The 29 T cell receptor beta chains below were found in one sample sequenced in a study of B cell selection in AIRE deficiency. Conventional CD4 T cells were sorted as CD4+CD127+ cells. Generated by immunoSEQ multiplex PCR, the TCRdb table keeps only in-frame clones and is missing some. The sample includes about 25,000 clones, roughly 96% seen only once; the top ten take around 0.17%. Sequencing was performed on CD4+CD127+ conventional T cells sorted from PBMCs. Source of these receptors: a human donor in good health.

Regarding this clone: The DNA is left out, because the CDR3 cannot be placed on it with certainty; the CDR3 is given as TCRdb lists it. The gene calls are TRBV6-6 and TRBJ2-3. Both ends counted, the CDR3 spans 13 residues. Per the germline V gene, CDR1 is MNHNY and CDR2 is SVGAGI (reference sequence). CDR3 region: CASSSSGPDTQYF.

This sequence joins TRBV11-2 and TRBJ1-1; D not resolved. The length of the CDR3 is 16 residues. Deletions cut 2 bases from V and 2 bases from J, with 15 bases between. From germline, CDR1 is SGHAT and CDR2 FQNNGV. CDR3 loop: CASSLKFGLINTEAFF. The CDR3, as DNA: TGTGCCAGCAGCTTAAAGTTTGGGCTGATCAACACTGAAGCTTTCTTT.

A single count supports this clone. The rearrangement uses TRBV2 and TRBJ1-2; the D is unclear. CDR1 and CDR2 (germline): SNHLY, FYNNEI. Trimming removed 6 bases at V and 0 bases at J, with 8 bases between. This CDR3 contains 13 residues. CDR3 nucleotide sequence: TGTGCCAGCAGCAGACCGGCTAACTATGGCTACACCTTC. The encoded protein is CASSRPANYGYTF.

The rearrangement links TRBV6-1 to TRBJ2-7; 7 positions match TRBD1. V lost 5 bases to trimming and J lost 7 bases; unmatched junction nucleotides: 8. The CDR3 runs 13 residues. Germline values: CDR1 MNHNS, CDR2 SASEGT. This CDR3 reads CASSRGQAWEQYF. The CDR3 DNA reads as TGTGCCAGCAGTCGAGGACAGGCTTGGGAGCAGTACTTC.

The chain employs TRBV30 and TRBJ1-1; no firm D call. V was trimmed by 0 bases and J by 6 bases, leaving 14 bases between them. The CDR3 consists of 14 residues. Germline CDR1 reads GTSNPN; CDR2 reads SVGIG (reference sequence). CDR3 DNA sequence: TGTGCCTGGAGTGTTGTCCGGAGGTTCCCTGAAGCTTTCTTT. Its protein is CAWSVVRRFPEAFF.

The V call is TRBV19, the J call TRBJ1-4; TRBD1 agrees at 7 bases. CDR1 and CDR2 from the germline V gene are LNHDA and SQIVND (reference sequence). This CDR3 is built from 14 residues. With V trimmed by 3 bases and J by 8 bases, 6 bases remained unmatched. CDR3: CASSMKGAREKLFF. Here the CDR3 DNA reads TGTGCCAGTAGTATGAAGGGGGCAAGGGAAAAACTGTTTTTT.

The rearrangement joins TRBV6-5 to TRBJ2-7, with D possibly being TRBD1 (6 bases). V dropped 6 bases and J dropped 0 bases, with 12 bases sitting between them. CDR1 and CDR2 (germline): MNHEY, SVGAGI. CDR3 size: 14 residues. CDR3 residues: CASRRTGFSYEQYF. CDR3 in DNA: TGTGCCAGCAGGAGAACAGGGTTCTCCTACGAGCAGTACTTC.

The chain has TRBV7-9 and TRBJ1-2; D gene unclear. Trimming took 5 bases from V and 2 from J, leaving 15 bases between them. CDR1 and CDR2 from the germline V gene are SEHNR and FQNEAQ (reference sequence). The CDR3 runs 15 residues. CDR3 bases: TGTGCCAGCAGCGCCCCCGCCCTGGGGAACTATGGCTACACCTTC. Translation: CASSAPALGNYGYTF.

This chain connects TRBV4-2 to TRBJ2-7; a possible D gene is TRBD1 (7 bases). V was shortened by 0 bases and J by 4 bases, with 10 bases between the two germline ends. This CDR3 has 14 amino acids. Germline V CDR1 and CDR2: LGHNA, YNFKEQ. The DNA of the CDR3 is TGTGCCAGCAGCCAAGACAGGGGGGAATACGAGCAGTACTTC. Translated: CASSQDRGEYEQYF.

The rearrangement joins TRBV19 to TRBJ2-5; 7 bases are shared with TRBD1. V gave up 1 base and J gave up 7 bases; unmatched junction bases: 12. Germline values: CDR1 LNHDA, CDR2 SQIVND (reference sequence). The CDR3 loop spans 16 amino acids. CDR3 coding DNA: TGTGCCAGTAGTATAGTTCGCAGGGGGAAAGGGGGGACCCAGTACTTC. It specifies CASSIVRRGKGGTQYF.

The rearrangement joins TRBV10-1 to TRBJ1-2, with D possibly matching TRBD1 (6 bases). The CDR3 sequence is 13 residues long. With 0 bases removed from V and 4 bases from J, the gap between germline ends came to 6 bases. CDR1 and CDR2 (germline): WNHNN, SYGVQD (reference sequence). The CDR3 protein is CASSESDSYGYTF. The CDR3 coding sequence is TGCGCCAGCAGTGAGTCGGACAGCTATGGCTACACCTTC.

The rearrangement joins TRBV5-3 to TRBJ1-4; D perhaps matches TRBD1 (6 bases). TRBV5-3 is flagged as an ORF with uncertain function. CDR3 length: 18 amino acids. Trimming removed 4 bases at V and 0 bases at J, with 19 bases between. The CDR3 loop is CARSPSDRGKATNEKLFF. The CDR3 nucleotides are TGTGCCAGAAGCCCGTCGGACAGAGGAAAGGCAACTAATGAAAAACTGTTTTTT.

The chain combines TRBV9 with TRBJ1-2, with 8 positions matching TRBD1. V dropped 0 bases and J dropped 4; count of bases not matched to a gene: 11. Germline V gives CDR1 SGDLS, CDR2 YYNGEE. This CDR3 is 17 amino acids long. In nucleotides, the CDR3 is TGTGCCAGCAGCGTAGAAAATCAGGGGGCCAGGGGCTATGGCTACACCTTC. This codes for CASSVENQGARGYGYTF.

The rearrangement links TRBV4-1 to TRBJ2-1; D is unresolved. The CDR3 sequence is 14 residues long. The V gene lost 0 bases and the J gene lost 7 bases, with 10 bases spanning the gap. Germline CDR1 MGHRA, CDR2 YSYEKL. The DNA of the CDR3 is TGCGCCAGCAGCCAAGAGCTCAGACGGAATGAGCAGTTCTTC. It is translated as CASSQELRRNEQFF.

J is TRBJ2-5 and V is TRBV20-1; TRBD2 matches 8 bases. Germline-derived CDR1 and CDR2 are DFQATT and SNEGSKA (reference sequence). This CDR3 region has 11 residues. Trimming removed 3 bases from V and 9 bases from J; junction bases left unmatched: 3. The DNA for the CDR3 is TGCAGTGCTAGCGGGGGGGCGTCCCAGTACTTC. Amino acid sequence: CSASGGASQYF.

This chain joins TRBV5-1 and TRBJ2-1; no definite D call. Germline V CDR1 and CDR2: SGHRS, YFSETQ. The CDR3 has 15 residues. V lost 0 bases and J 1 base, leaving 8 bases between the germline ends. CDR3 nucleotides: TGCGCCAGCAGCTTGGACGGGCGATCCTACAATGAGCAGTTCTTC. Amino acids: CASSLDGRSYNEQFF.

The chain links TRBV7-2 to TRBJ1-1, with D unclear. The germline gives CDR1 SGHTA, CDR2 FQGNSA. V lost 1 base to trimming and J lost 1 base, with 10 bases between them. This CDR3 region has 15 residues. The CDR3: CASSLGGSSNTEAFF. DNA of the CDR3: TGTGCCAGCAGCTTAGGGGGTAGCTCGAACACTGAAGCTTTCTTT.

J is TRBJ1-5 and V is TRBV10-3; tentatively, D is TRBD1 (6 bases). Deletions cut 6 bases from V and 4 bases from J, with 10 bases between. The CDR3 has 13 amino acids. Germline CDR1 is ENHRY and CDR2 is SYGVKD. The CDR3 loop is CAIREQGNQPQHF. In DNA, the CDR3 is TGTGCCATCAGGGAACAGGGTAATCAGCCCCAGCATTTT.

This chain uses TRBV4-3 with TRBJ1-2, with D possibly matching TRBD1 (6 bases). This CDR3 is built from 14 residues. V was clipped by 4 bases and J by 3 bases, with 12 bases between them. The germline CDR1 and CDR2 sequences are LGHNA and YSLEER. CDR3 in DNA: TGCGCCAGCAGCCGACAGGTTTTTGACTATGGCTACACCTTC. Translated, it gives CASSRQVFDYGYTF.

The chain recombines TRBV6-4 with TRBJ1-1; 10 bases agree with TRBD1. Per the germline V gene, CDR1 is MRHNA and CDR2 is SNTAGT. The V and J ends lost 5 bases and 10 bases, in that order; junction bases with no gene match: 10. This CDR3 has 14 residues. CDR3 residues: CASSITGTGAGAFF. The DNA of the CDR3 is TGTGCCAGCAGTATCACCGGGACAGGGGCTGGAGCTTTCTTT.

CDR3 DNA: TGTGCCAGCAGCCCAGGGGCGAACTATGGCTACACCTTC. Residues: CASSPGANYGYTF. The rearrangement joins TRBV7-9 to TRBJ1-2, with a possible D match to TRBD1 (6 bases). The germline V gene encodes CDR1 SEHNR and CDR2 FQNEAQ (reference sequence). The ends were cut back, 5 bases at V and 2 bases at J, with 9 bases in the middle. The CDR3 is 13 amino acids.

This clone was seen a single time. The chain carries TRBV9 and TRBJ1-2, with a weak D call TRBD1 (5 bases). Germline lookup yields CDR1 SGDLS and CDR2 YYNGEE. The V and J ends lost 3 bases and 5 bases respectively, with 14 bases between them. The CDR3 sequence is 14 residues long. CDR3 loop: CASSETSGWYGYTF. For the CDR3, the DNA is TGTGCCAGCAGCGAGACTTCAGGGTGGTATGGCTACACCTTC. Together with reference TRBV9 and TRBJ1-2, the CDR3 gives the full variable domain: DSGVTQTPKHLITATGQRVTLRCSPRSGDLSVYWYQQSLDQGLQFLIQYYNGEERAKGNILERFSAQQFPDLHSELNLSSLELGDSALYFCASSETSGWYGYTFGSGTRLTVV.

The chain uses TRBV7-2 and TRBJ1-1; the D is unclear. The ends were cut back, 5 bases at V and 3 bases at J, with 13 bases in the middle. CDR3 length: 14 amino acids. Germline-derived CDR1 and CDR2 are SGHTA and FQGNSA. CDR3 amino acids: CASSHGLRDTEAFF. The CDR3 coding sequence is TGTGCCAGCAGCCATGGACTAAGGGACACTGAAGCTTTCTTT.

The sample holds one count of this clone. The CDR3 DNA sequence: TGTGCCAGCAGCTTAGGGCAAGGGAACACTGAAGCTTTCTTT. Protein sequence: CASSLGQGNTEAFF. The V gene is TRBV7-2, the J gene TRBJ1-1; D is undetermined. Trimming stripped 1 base from V and 1 base from J, with 7 bases between. Germline values: CDR1 SGHTA, CDR2 FQGNSA. The CDR3 totals 14 residues.

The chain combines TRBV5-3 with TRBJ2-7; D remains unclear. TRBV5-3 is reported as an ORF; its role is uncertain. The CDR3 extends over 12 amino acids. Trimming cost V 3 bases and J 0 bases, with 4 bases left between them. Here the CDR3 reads CARSSSSYEQYF. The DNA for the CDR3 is TGTGCCAGAAGCTCTAGCTCCTACGAGCAGTACTTC.

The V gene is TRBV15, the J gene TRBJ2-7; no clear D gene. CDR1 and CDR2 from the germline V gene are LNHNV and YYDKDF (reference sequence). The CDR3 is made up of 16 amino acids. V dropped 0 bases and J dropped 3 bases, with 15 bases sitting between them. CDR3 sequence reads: CATSRDLAVANYEQYF. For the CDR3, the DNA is TGTGCCACCAGCAGAGATCTTGCTGTGGCAAACTACGAGCAGTACTTC.

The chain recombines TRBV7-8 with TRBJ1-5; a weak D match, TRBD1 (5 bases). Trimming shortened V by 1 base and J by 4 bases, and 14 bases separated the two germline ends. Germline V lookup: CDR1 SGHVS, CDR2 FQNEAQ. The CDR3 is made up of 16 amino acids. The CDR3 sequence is CASSLVSGGGNQPQHF. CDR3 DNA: TGTGCCAGCAGCTTAGTATCTGGGGGAGGGAATCAGCCCCAGCATTTT.

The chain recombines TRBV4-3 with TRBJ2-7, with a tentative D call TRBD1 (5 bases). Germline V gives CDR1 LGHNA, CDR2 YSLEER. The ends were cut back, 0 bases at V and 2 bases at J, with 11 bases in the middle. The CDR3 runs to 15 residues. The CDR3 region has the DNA TGCGCCAGCAGCCAAGAACCGACAGCCGCCTACGAGCAGTACTTC. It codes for CASSQEPTAAYEQYF.

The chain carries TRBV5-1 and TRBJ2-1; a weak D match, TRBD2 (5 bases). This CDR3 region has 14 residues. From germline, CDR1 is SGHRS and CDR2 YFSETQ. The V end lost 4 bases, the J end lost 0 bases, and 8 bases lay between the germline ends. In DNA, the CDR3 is TGCGCCAGCAGCGAGGGTAGCTCCTACAATGAGCAGTTCTTC. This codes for CASSEGSSYNEQFF. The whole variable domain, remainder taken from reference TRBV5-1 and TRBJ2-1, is KAGVTQTPRYLIKTRGQQVTLSCSPISGHRSVSWYQQTPGQGLQFLFEYFSETQRNKGNFPGRFSGRQFSNSRSEMNVSTLELGDSALYLCASSEGSSYNEQFFGPGTRLTVL.